These 14 T cell receptor beta chains share one sample of origin, sequenced in a study of shared clonotypes between healthy human individuals. Method: immunoSEQ multiplex PCR; TCRdb's copy keeps in-frame clones and lacks some. The table includes 950,000 to 1,300,000 clones, roughly 75% detected once. Sequences were obtained from memory CD4+ T cells sorted from blood. Subset meaning: CD45RA-negative fraction. Source of these receptors: a man younger than 35 in good health.

V usage is TRBV2 and J usage is TRBJ2-1, with a weak D call TRBD1 (6 bases). The length of the CDR3 is 14 residues. CDR1 and CDR2 (germline): SNHLY, FYNNEI. Deletions cut 6 bases from V and 9 bases from J, with 18 bases between. For the CDR3, the DNA is TGTGCCAGCAGCGAAACCTTACAGGGTGGTGAGCAGTTCTTC. Encoded protein: CASSETLQGGEQFF.

In its sample, this clone was seen once. The V and J genes are TRBV7-9 and TRBJ2-7; the D is unclear. V was clipped by 7 bases and J by 6 bases, with 16 bases between them. The CDR3 contains 13 residues. CDR1 SEHNR and CDR2 FQNEAQ come from the germline V gene (reference sequence). This CDR3 reads CASNLPPGTEQYF. The DNA for the CDR3 is TGTGCCAGCAATCTACCTCCAGGAACCGAGCAGTACTTC.

The J gene is TRBJ2-2, the V gene TRBV6-5, with a weak D call TRBD2 (5 bases). The CDR3 is 15 amino acids. Germline V lookup: CDR1 MNHEY, CDR2 SVGAGI. The V gene lost 7 bases and the J gene lost 0 bases, with 12 bases spanning the gap. This CDR3 is CASTETNPNTGELFF. Here the CDR3 DNA reads TGTGCCAGCACTGAGACTAATCCGAACACCGGGGAGCTGTTTTTT.

The chain joins TRBV27 to TRBJ1-4; D possibly corresponds to TRBD1 (6 bases). Trimming pared 7 bases from V and 8 bases from J, leaving 17 bases between. Germline CDR1 reads MNHEY; CDR2 reads SMNVEV (reference sequence). This CDR3 comprises 14 residues. The CDR3 DNA sequence: TGTGCCAGCAACCCCACTGGGGGGCGCGAAAAACTGTTTTTT. Protein product: CASNPTGGREKLFF.

This clone was counted only a few times. This sequence joins TRBV10-3 and TRBJ2-6; D is perhaps TRBD2 (6 bases). Germline lookup yields CDR1 ENHRY and CDR2 SYGVKD. The CDR3 has 15 amino acids. V dropped 5 bases and J dropped 4 bases, with 12 bases sitting between them. CDR3 nucleotide sequence: TGTGCCATCAGTATGGGACTCCTAGGGGCCAACGTCCTGACTTTC. This gives the protein CAISMGLLGANVLTF.

A word on this clone: Other DNA sequences from this sample encode an identical CDR3 as well. The J gene is TRBJ1-2, the V gene TRBV5-6; D call uncertain. The CDR3 length is 13 residues. The germline V and J ends were trimmed by 0 bases and 4 bases, with 7 bases remaining between them. Germline V gene sequence: CDR1 SGHDT, CDR2 YYEEEE. Written as DNA, the CDR3 is TGTGCCAGCAGCTTGGGCCAGATCTATGGCTACACCTTC. Protein: CASSLGQIYGYTF.

The chain joins TRBV7-2 to TRBJ2-3; TRBD1 matches 7 bases. After removal of 6 bases from V and 11 bases from J, the junction contained 8 bases not matched to a gene. The length of the CDR3 is 12 residues. Germline values: CDR1 SGHTA, CDR2 FQGNSA. The CDR3 loop is CASRKQGRGQYF. The CDR3 coding sequence is TGTGCCAGCAGAAAACAGGGGAGAGGGCAGTATTTT. Filled out from reference TRBV7-2 and TRBJ2-3, the complete variable domain reads GAGVSQSPSNKVTEKGKDVELRCDPISGHTALYWYRQSLGQGLEFLIYFQGNSAPDKSGLPSDRFSAERTGGSVSTLTIQRTQQEDSAVYLCASRKQGRGQYFGPGTRLTVL.

Comment on this clone: In the same sample, other DNA sequences code for this CDR3. This rearrangement joins TRBV11-3 to TRBJ1-6; unclear D gene. The CDR3 runs to 14 residues. V lost 1 base, J lost 8 bases, and 9 bases lay in between. CDR1 is SGHNT, CDR2 YENEEA, per germline. The CDR3 loop is CASSLGAGDSPLHF. The CDR3 coding sequence is TGTGCCAGCAGCTTAGGCGCCGGTGATTCACCCCTCCACTTT.

The J gene is TRBJ1-4, the V gene TRBV7-9, with D uncertain. Trimming left V 3 bases short and J 3 bases short, with 11 bases between. This CDR3 is built from 15 residues. CDR1 SEHNR and CDR2 FQNEAQ come from the germline V gene (reference sequence). CDR3 DNA sequence: TGTGCCAGCAGCTTTGTGGGGTCACCTAATGAAAAACTGTTTTTT. It is translated as CASSFVGSPNEKLFF.

This chain joins TRBV5-3 and TRBJ2-3; 8 bases align to TRBD1. TRBV5-3 is assigned to the ORF class and has an uncertain function. The V and J ends lost 0 bases and 0 bases, in that order; junction bases with no gene match: 12. The CDR3 consists of 19 residues. CDR3 DNA sequence: TGTGCCAGAAGCTTGGTGTTCAGGGGGCCAAGCCGAAGCACAGATACGCAGTATTTT. As protein: CARSLVFRGPSRSTDTQYF.

The chain employs TRBV9 and TRBJ2-3; D may match TRBD1 or TRBD2 (5 bases each). The CDR3 length is 15 residues. Trimming shortened V by 2 bases and J by 0 bases, and 10 bases separated the two germline ends. Germline lookup yields CDR1 SGDLS and CDR2 YYNGEE. CDR3 protein: CASSVGDPSTDTQYF. The CDR3 bases are TGTGCCAGCAGCGTGGGGGATCCTAGCACAGATACGCAGTATTTT.

The sample holds many counts of this clone. The chain couples TRBV11-1 to TRBJ1-3; 7 nucleotides match TRBD1. The germline V gene encodes CDR1 SGHAT and CDR2 FQDESV (reference sequence). Trimming took 3 bases from V and 4 from J; bases not matched to a gene: 3. This CDR3 spans 14 amino acids. The CDR3 bases are TGTGCCAGCAGCTTCGACAGGGCAGGAAACACCATATATTTT. The encoded protein is CASSFDRAGNTIYF. Full variable domain (outside the CDR3, taken from reference TRBV11-1 and TRBJ1-3): EAEVAQSPRYKITEKSQAVAFWCDPISGHATLYWYRQILGQGPELLVQFQDESVVDDSQLPKDRFSAERLKGVDSTLKIQPAELGDSAMYLCASSFDRAGNTIYFGEGSWLTVV.

The sample holds many counts of this clone. The genes are TRBV19 and TRBJ2-7; D is possibly TRBD2 (6 bases). The CDR3 length is 15 residues. V shed 1 base and J shed 4 bases, with 14 bases lying between them. CDR1 and CDR2 from the germline V gene are LNHDA and SQIVND (reference sequence). DNA of the CDR3: TGTGCCAGTAGTATAGTTCGGGCGGGGAGGTACGAGCAGTACTTC. Encoded protein: CASSIVRAGRYEQYF.

The V call is TRBV5-1, the J call TRBJ2-3, with a weak D call TRBD2 (6 bases). This CDR3 region has 14 residues. Trimming left V 0 bases short and J 6 bases short, with 11 bases between. The germline V gene has CDR1 SGHRS and CDR2 YFSETQ. CDR3 residues: CASSLVPGGDTQYF. As DNA, the CDR3 is TGCGCCAGCAGCTTGGTCCCAGGAGGGGATACGCAGTATTTT.